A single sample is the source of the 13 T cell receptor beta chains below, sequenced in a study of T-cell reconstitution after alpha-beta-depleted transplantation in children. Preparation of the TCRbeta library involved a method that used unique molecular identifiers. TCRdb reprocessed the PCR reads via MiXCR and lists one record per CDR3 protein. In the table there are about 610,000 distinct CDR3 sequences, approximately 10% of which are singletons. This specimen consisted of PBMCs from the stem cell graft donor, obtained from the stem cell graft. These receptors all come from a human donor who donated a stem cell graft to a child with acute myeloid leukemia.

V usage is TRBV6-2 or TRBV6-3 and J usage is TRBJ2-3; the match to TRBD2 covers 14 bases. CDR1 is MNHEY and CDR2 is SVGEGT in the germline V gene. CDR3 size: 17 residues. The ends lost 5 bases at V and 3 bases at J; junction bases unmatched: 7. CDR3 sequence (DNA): TGTGCCAGCAGTGCCAGATGGACTAGCGGGAGGACAGATACGCAGTATTTT. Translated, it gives CASSARWTSGRTDTQYF.

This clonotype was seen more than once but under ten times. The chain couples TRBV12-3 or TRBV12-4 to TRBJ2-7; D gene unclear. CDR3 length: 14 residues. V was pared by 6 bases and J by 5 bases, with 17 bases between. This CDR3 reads CASRNAPSFNEQYF. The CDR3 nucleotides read TGTGCCAGCAGGAACGCACCCTCCTTTAACGAGCAGTACTTC.

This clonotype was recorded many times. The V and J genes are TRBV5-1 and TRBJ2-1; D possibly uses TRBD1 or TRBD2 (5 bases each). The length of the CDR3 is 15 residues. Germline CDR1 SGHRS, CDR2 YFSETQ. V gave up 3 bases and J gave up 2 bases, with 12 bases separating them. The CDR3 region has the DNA TGCGCCAGCAGCTCCTTTGGGGGAACCTACAATGAGCAGTTCTTC. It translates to CASSSFGGTYNEQFF.

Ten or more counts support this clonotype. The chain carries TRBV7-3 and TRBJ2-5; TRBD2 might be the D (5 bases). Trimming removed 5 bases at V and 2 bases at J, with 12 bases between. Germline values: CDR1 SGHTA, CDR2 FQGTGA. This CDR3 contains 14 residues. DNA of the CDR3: TGTGCCAGCAGCCCGGGTCGGGGTCAAGAGACCCAGTACTTC. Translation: CASSPGRGQETQYF. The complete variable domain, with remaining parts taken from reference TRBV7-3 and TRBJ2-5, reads GAGVSQTPSNKVTEKGKYVELRCDPISGHTALYWYRQSLGQGPEFLIYFQGTGAADDSGLPNDRFFAVRPEGSVSTLKIQRTERGDSAVYLCASSPGRGQETQYFGPGTRLLVL.

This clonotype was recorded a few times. This chain's CDR3 is CSVSAGSQPQHF. The CDR3 DNA is TGCAGCGTTTCTGCCGGTAGCCAGCCCCAGCATTTT. This chain links TRBV29-1 with TRBJ1-5, with D unclear. This CDR3 region has 12 residues. Germline V gene sequence: CDR1 SQVTM, CDR2 ANQGSEA. V lost 5 bases and J lost 7, with 12 bases in between.

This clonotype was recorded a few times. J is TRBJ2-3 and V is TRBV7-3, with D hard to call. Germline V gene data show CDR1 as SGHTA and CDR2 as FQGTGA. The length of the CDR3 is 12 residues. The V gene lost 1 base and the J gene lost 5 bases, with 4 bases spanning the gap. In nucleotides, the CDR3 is TGTGCCAGCAGCTTAATGGGAGATACGCAGTATTTT. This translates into CASSLMGDTQYF. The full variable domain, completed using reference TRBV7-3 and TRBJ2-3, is GAGVSQTPSNKVTEKGKYVELRCDPISGHTALYWYRQSLGQGPEFLIYFQGTGAADDSGLPNDRFFAVRPEGSVSTLKIQRTERGDSAVYLCASSLMGDTQYFGPGTRLTVL.

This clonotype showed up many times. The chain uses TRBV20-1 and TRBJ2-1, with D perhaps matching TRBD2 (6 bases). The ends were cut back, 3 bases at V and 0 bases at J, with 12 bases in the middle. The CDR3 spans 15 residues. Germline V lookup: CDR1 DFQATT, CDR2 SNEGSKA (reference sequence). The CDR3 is CSARGGSNSYNEQFF. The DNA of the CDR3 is TGCAGTGCTAGGGGGGGATCCAACTCCTACAATGAGCAGTTCTTC.

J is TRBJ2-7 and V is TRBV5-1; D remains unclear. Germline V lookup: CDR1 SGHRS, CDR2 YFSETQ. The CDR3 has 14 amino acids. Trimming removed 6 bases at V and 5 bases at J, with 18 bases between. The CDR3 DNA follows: TGCGCCAGCACCCAAGGTGGGGTTTTGGACGAGCAGTACTTC. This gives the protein CASTQGGVLDEQYF.

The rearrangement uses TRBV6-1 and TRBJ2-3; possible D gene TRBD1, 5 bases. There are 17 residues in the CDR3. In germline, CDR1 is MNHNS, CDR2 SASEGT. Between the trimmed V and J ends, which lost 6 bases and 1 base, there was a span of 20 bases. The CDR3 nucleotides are TGTGCCAGCAGACGTGTTCCAAGGACAAAGGGCACAGATACGCAGTATTTT. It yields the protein CASRRVPRTKGTDTQYF.

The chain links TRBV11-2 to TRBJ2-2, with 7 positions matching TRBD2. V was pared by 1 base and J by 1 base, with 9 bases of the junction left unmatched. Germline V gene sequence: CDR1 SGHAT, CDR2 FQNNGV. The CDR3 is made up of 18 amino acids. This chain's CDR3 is CASSLVVGGLGNTGELFF. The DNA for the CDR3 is TGTGCCAGCAGCTTAGTGGTAGGAGGACTAGGGAACACCGGGGAGCTGTTTTTT. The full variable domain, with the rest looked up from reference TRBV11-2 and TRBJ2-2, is EAGVAQSPRYKIIEKRQSVAFWCNPISGHATLYWYQQILGQGPKLLIQFQNNGVVDDSQLPKDRFSAERLKGVDSTLKIQPAKLEDSAVYLCASSLVVGGLGNTGELFFGEGSRLTVL.

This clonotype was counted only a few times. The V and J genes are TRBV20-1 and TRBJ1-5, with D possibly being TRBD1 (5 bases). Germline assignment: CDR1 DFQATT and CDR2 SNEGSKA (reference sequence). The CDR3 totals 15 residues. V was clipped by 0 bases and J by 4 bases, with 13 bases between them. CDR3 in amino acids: CSARDRDGGNQPQHF. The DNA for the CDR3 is TGCAGTGCTAGAGATAGGGACGGGGGGAATCAGCCCCAGCATTTT.

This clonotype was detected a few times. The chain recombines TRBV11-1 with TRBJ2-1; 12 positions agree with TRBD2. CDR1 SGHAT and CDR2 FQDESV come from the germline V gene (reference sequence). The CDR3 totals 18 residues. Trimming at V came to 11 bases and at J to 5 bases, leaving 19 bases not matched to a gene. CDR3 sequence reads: CASYSTGAPSGRDNEQFF. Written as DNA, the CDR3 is TGTGCCTCCTACTCGACAGGGGCACCTAGCGGGAGGGACAATGAGCAGTTCTTC.

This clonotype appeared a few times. The CDR3 bases are TGTGCCAGCAGCTTAGCGGCAGGGGGAGACATTACCGGGGAGCTGTTTTTT. Protein product: CASSLAAGGDITGELFF. The chain recombines TRBV7-2 with TRBJ2-2; 7 bases line up with TRBD1. Germline CDR1 reads SGHTA; CDR2 reads FQGNSA. The CDR3 contains 17 residues. Trimming removed 0 bases from V and 5 bases from J; junction bases left unmatched: 9. Supplemented by reference TRBV7-2 and TRBJ2-2, the full variable domain reads GAGVSQSPSNKVTEKGKDVELRCDPISGHTALYWYRQSLGQGLEFLIYFQGNSAPDKSGLPSDRFSAERTGGSVSTLTIQRTQQEDSAVYLCASSLAAGGDITGELFFGEGSRLTVL.